A single sample gave rise to the 22 T cell receptor beta chains below, sequenced in a study of blood T cell repertoires in COVID-19. The assay was immunoSEQ multiplex PCR, and TCRdb's table has in-frame clones only and misses some. The table records approximately 160,000 clones, roughly 90% of them present only once. The sample was peripheral blood. Source of these receptors: a man aged 60-69 years with active or convalescent COVID-19.

This chain joins TRBV7-9 and TRBJ2-7, with 10 bases lining up with TRBD2. Germline assignment: CDR1 SEHNR and CDR2 FQNEAQ (reference sequence). V was pared by 4 bases and J by 3 bases, with 18 bases of the junction left unmatched. The length of the CDR3 is 19 residues. CDR3 in amino acids: CASSSIRVRWASGSYEQYF. The CDR3 DNA is TGTGCCAGCAGCTCAATTCGAGTCCGATGGGCTAGCGGGAGCTACGAGCAGTACTTC.

This sequence joins TRBV5-1 and TRBJ1-2; a possible D gene is TRBD1 (6 bases). Trimming cost V 4 bases and J 4 bases, with 17 bases left between them. The CDR3 is 15 residues long. Per the germline V gene, CDR1 is SGHRS and CDR2 is YFSETQ. The CDR3 bases are TGCGCCAGCAGCGCAAAACAGGGTCTCGGCTATGGCTACACCTTC. Residues: CASSAKQGLGYGYTF. The variable domain in full, completed from reference TRBV5-1 and TRBJ1-2, reads KAGVTQTPRYLIKTRGQQVTLSCSPISGHRSVSWYQQTPGQGLQFLFEYFSETQRNKGNFPGRFSGRQFSNSRSEMNVSTLELGDSALYLCASSAKQGLGYGYTFGSGTRLTVV.

CDR3 protein: CASTATGSNQPQHF. The CDR3 DNA reads TGTGCCAGCACCGCGACAGGCAGCAATCAGCCCCAGCATTTT. The V gene is TRBV2, the J gene TRBJ1-5; maybe TRBD1 (6 bases). CDR1 is SNHLY, CDR2 FYNNEI, per germline. CDR3 size: 14 residues. V lost 7 bases to trimming and J lost 1 base, with 11 bases between them.

On this clone: Distinct nucleotide sequences in the sample also encode this CDR3. The chain has TRBV18 and TRBJ1-2; 9 bases are a match to TRBD1. V gave up 3 bases and J gave up 2 bases; unmatched junction bases: 1. CDR3 length: 14 amino acids. CDR1 is KGHSH and CDR2 is LQKENI in the germline V gene. The DNA for the CDR3 is TGTGCCAGCTCACCGGGACAGGGAAACTATGGCTACACCTTC. Translation gives CASSPGQGNYGYTF.

This rearrangement joins TRBV6-5 to TRBJ1-4; a possible D gene is TRBD1 (6 bases). Per germline, CDR1 MNHEY and CDR2 SVGAGI. The CDR3 length is 14 residues. With 2 bases removed from V and 7 bases from J, the gap between germline ends came to 11 bases. The CDR3 loop reads CASSYGGASEKLFF. Written as DNA, the CDR3 is TGTGCCAGCAGTTACGGGGGCGCGAGTGAAAAACTGTTTTTT.

This clone has a single count. The chain links TRBV29-1 to TRBJ1-1, with a weak D call TRBD1 (5 bases). Germline V gene sequence: CDR1 SQVTM, CDR2 ANQGSEA. V lost 3 bases and J lost 0, with 8 bases in between. This CDR3 contains 13 residues. The CDR3 sequence is CSVDQGVNTEAFF. CDR3 in DNA: TGCAGCGTTGATCAAGGGGTGAACACTGAAGCTTTCTTT. The full variable domain, its missing parts supplied by reference TRBV29-1 and TRBJ1-1, is SAVISQKPSRDICQRGTSLTIQCQVDSQVTMMFWYRQQPGQSLTLIATANQGSEATYESGFVIDKFPISRPNLTFSTLTVSNMSPEDSSIYLCSVDQGVNTEAFFGQGTRLTVV.

The rearrangement joins TRBV3-1 (or the pseudogene TRBV3-2) to TRBJ2-7, with 7 bases aligning to TRBD1. Germline V lookup: CDR1 LGHDT, CDR2 YNNKEL (reference sequence). Trimming at V came to 4 bases and at J to 9 bases, leaving 15 bases not matched to a gene. The CDR3 is made up of 15 amino acids. The DNA of the CDR3 is TGTGCCAGCAGCCGACGTGGGACAGAACCTTGGGGGCAGTACTTC. Protein sequence: CASSRRGTEPWGQYF.

The chain employs TRBV6-4 and TRBJ2-1, with TRBD2 identical over 11 bases. The CDR3 extends over 18 amino acids. The germline V gene has CDR1 MRHNA and CDR2 SNTAGT. V lost 9 bases, J lost 7 bases, and 20 bases stayed unmatched. Here the CDR3 DNA reads TGTGCCAGAAGACATCCGGGACTAGCGGAACCCTCGGGAAATGAGCAGTTCTTC. This gives the protein CARRHPGLAEPSGNEQFF.

CDR3 amino acids: CASSEGTSVAYEQYF. For the CDR3, the DNA is TGCGCCAGCAGTGAGGGGACTAGCGTTGCCTACGAGCAGTACTTC. The V call is TRBV10-1, the J call TRBJ2-7, with TRBD2 matching 10 bases. Germline CDR1 reads WNHNN; CDR2 reads SYGVQD (reference sequence). J lost 2 bases, V lost 2 bases, and 3 bases had no gene match. The CDR3 covers 15 residues.

In its sample, this clone was seen a few times. The V call is TRBV5-1, the J call TRBJ1-2, with 7 bases identical to TRBD1. The CDR3 length is 14 residues. Germline V lookup: CDR1 SGHRS, CDR2 YFSETQ. V shed 1 base and J 4 bases; nucleotides not matched to a gene: 4. CDR3 loop: CASSLSAGGYGYTF. The CDR3 DNA follows: TGCGCCAGCAGCTTGTCTGCAGGGGGCTATGGCTACACCTTC. The complete variable domain, with remaining parts taken from reference TRBV5-1 and TRBJ1-2, reads KAGVTQTPRYLIKTRGQQVTLSCSPISGHRSVSWYQQTPGQGLQFLFEYFSETQRNKGNFPGRFSGRQFSNSRSEMNVSTLELGDSALYLCASSLSAGGYGYTFGSGTRLTVV.

The J gene is TRBJ2-2, the V gene TRBV4-1, with 9 nucleotides matching TRBD1. J lost 6 bases, V lost 5 bases, and 10 bases had no gene match. This CDR3 has 16 residues. Germline assignment: CDR1 MGHRA and CDR2 YSYEKL. CDR3 loop: CASSYRDREGAGELFF. The DNA of the CDR3 is TGCGCCAGCAGCTACCGGGACAGGGAAGGAGCCGGGGAGCTGTTTTTT.

The rearrangement links TRBV15 to TRBJ1-3; D remains ambiguous. The germline gives CDR1 LNHNV, CDR2 YYDKDF (reference sequence). V gave up 5 bases and J gave up 0 bases, with 11 bases separating them. The CDR3 has 15 residues. This CDR3 is CATSLRGSSGNTIYF. As DNA, the CDR3 is TGTGCCACCAGCCTCCGTGGGAGCTCTGGAAACACCATATATTTT.

This rearrangement joins TRBV11-3 to TRBJ2-7; perhaps TRBD1 as D (5 bases). The CDR3 extends over 15 amino acids. Trimming removed 6 bases from V and 5 bases from J, with 20 bases in between. Germline-derived CDR1 and CDR2 are SGHNT and YENEEA. The CDR3 nucleotides are TGTGCCAGCAGTTTGGCGTCAGGGCCTCGGGACGAGCAGTACTTC. This codes for CASSLASGPRDEQYF.

The chain combines TRBV7-9 with TRBJ1-1, with 7 bases matching TRBD1. The CDR3 is 15 residues long. Germline loops: CDR1 SEHNR, CDR2 FQNEAQ (reference sequence). The V and J ends lost 1 base and 3 bases, in that order; junction bases with no gene match: 5. The DNA for the CDR3 is TGTGCCAGCAGCTTAGATACAGGGGTGCACACTGAAGCTTTCTTT. Translating gives CASSLDTGVHTEAFF.

V gene TRBV27 combines with J gene TRBJ2-1; D possibly corresponds to TRBD2 (6 bases). The V end was cut by 5 bases, the J end by 2 bases, with 10 bases between. CDR3 length equals 14 residues. Germline lookup yields CDR1 MNHEY and CDR2 SMNVEV (reference sequence). CDR3 nucleotide sequence: TGTGCCAGCAGTCCCGGGAGTCCCTACAATGAGCAGTTCTTC. It encodes CASSPGSPYNEQFF.

The rearrangement links TRBV25-1 to TRBJ1-2, with a tentative D call TRBD1 (6 bases). The CDR3 has 13 amino acids. Germline CDR1 and CDR2: MGHDK and SYGVNS. Between the trimmed V and J ends, which lost 7 bases and 2 bases, there was a span of 11 bases. This CDR3 is CASISGDNYGYTF. CDR3 DNA sequence: TGTGCCAGCATCTCAGGGGACAACTATGGCTACACCTTC.

The CDR3 region is CASSYSGRRIYYEQYF. The CDR3 DNA reads as TGTGCCAGCAGTTACTCCGGTAGGCGGATTTACTACGAGCAGTACTTC. The V call is TRBV6-5, the J call TRBJ2-7; no clear D. The CDR3 covers 16 residues. The germline gives CDR1 MNHEY, CDR2 SVGAGI. Trimming pared 0 bases from V and 3 bases from J, leaving 15 bases between.

This clone showed up just a few times. Different DNA sequences within this sample yield the same CDR3. The chain recombines TRBV29-1 with TRBJ1-2, with a possible D match to TRBD1 (5 bases). Germline CDR1 reads SQVTM; CDR2 reads ANQGSEA. The CDR3 is 14 residues long. V was shortened by 5 bases and J by 7 bases, with 20 bases between the two germline ends. The chain's CDR3 is CSVPSPGKKGGYTF. The CDR3 nucleotides read TGCAGCGTTCCCTCTCCAGGGAAGAAGGGTGGCTACACCTTC.

This chain joins TRBV12-3 or TRBV12-4 and TRBJ2-5; D remains unclear. This CDR3 spans 11 amino acids. Trimming removed 6 bases from V and 2 bases from J, with 4 bases in between. For the CDR3, the DNA is TGTGCCAGCAGGTCTCAAGAGACCCAGTACTTC. Protein sequence: CASRSQETQYF.

The chain couples TRBV9 to TRBJ2-5; 9 bases agree with TRBD2. The germline gives CDR1 SGDLS, CDR2 YYNGEE. This CDR3 comprises 18 residues. J gave up 1 base and V 0 bases, and 10 bases lay outside the gene matches. CDR3: CASSVEGSGSPPQETQYF. Written as DNA, the CDR3 is TGTGCCAGCAGCGTAGAGGGTAGCGGGAGTCCCCCCCAAGAGACCCAGTACTTC. The full variable domain, completed using reference TRBV9 and TRBJ2-5, is DSGVTQTPKHLITATGQRVTLRCSPRSGDLSVYWYQQSLDQGLQFLIQYYNGEERAKGNILERFSAQQFPDLHSELNLSSLELGDSALYFCASSVEGSGSPPQETQYFGPGTRLLVL.

V usage is TRBV18 and J usage is TRBJ1-2, with D possibly matching TRBD1 (6 bases). Germline lookup yields CDR1 KGHSH and CDR2 LQKENI. There are 14 residues in the CDR3. V lost 6 bases to trimming and J lost 3 bases, with 14 bases between them. This chain's CDR3 is CASSLGQSDYGYTF. In nucleotides, the CDR3 is TGTGCCAGCTCCCTCGGACAGTCGGACTATGGCTACACCTTC.

The chain carries TRBV2 and TRBJ1-6; tentative D call: TRBD1 (5 bases). Germline assignment: CDR1 SNHLY and CDR2 FYNNEI. Trimming pared 4 bases from V and 7 bases from J, leaving 11 bases between. This CDR3 contains 14 residues. CDR3 region: CASSVGRGNSPLHF. CDR3 DNA: TGTGCCAGCAGTGTTGGTAGGGGCAATTCACCCCTCCACTTT.